This section outlines one T cell receptor beta chain sequence together with its context. Its binding antigen is unknown. It has no much larger one-base neighbor in the sample; base qualities were not kept. This sample was taken from a study of T cells after somatic rescue of genetic block (dated by TCRdb to 2018 to 2020). For context, the study as a whole: What the study looked at was long-term robustness, specifically in a T-cell system that came about through somatic rescue of a genetic block in T-cell development.

The germline V gene (reference sequence) gives CDR1 as SEHNR and CDR2 as FQNEAQ. Inclusive of the bounding cysteine and phenylalanine, the CDR3 is 15 residues long. Only the CDR3 part of the read is kept: 45 bases, read in frame from the first base. V was cut back by 0 bases and J by 8 bases, leaving a gap of 16 bases between them. The method was the immunoSEQ multiplex PCR assay. The source is immuneACCESS, and TCRdb retained only in-frame sequences with V and J called. Part of the clones is not carried over; for the studies checked, unresolved V genes explain less than half of this, and the remainder is unexplained. This sample is represented by roughly 11,000 clones; approximately 80% of them were singletons. The biggest ten clones account for approximately 8% of the sample.

The chain links TRBV7-9 with TRBJ1-2; TRBD1 is a possible D gene, resting on 6 matching bases. This clonotype originated in a boy under 18. Sequencing was done on a sample of peripheral blood mononuclear cells (PBMCs). This receptor has the CDR3 CASSLARATGGGYTF. The sequenced DNA: TGTGCCAGCAGCTTAGCGCGGGCGACAGGAGGCGGCTACACCTTC.